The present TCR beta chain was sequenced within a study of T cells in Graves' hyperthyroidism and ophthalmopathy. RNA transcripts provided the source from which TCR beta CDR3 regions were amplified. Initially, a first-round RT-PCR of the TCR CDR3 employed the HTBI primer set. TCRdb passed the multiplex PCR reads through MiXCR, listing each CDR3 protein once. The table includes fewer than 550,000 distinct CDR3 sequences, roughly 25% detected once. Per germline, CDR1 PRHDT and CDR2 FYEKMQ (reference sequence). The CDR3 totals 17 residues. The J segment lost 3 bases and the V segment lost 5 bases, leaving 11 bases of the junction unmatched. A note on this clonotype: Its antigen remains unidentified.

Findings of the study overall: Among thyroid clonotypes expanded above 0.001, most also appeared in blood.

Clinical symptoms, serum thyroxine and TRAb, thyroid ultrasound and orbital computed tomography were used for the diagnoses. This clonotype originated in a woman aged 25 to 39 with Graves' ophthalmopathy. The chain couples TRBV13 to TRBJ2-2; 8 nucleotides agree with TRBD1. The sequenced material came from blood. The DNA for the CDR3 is TGTGCCAGCAGCGCTAGCTCCGGGACAGGAGACACCGGGGAGCTGTTTTTT. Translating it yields CASSASSGTGDTGELFF.